The entry below gives a single TCR beta chain sequence along with its context. Antigen specificity is unknown. This record comes from a study of T cells in localized non-small cell lung cancer. Study findings and constraints: Sequence data derive from only one tumor region, so heterogeneity remains possible.

The CDR3 sequence is 17 residues long. V was pared by 0 bases and J by 2 bases, with 15 bases between. Germline V gene sequence: CDR1 SGHNT, CDR2 YYREEE (reference sequence). TCRdb's copy holds only in-frame clones and misses some; the assay was immunoSEQ multiplex PCR. The sample has around 31,000 clones; approximately 94% are singletons. The clonotype originates from a woman aged 40-75 years with stage I lung adenocarcinoma. V is TRBV5-4 and J is TRBJ1-3; D not resolved. Sequencing was performed on peripheral blood, taken before any cancer treatment. This CDR3 reads CASSLEGQRLPGNTIYF. The CDR3 nucleotides read TGTGCCAGCAGCTTGGAGGGCCAAAGGCTGCCTGGAAACACCATATATTTT.